Below, 18 T cell receptor beta chains from the same sample are listed, as sequenced in a study of blood T cell repertoires in COVID-19. Clones were read by immunoSEQ multiplex PCR, and TCRdb kept only the in-frame ones, dropping some. The sample lists approximately 200,000 clones, 80% to 90% occurring once. Source material: peripheral blood. The origin of the receptors is an elderly woman with COVID-19, enrolled during active disease.

The sample holds many counts of this clone. J is TRBJ2-5 and V is TRBV6-5, with D possibly TRBD1 on 6 matching bases. CDR3 length: 13 amino acids. CDR1 is MNHEY, CDR2 SVGAGI, per germline. Trimming took 9 bases from V and 10 from J, leaving 21 bases between them. The chain's CDR3 is CASFKWGQEDQYF. CDR3 DNA: TGTGCCAGTTTTAAGTGGGGACAAGAGGACCAGTACTTC.

The chain links TRBV10-3 to TRBJ1-6, with 8 nucleotides matching TRBD1. The CDR3 consists of 16 residues. Trimming at V came to 5 bases and at J to 0 bases, leaving 3 bases not matched to a gene. In germline, CDR1 is ENHRY, CDR2 SYGVKD. DNA for the CDR3: TGTGCCATCAGTAGGACAGGGAGCTCCTATAATTCACCCCTCCACTTT. It specifies CAISRTGSSYNSPLHF.

As to this clone: The sample has other DNA sequences that encode this CDR3 too. This chain joins TRBV7-2 and TRBJ1-4, with D maybe TRBD1 (5 bases). V was shortened by 5 bases and J by 0 bases, with 10 bases between the two germline ends. Germline V gene data show CDR1 as SGHTA and CDR2 as FQGNSA. The CDR3 loop spans 15 amino acids. The CDR3 DNA sequence: TGTGCCAGCAGCCGGGGGGGTGCAACTAATGAAAAACTGTTTTTT. This sequence encodes CASSRGGATNEKLFF.

This chain links TRBV5-1 with TRBJ2-5; TRBD2 agrees at 10 bases. This CDR3 region has 15 residues. Losses at the gene ends were 7 bases for V and 5 bases for J; bases not matched to a gene: 11. Germline values: CDR1 SGHRS, CDR2 YFSETQ. The CDR3 DNA reads TGCGCCAGCTTGGAGAGCGGGGGGGCCGTGGAGACCCAGTACTTC. Residues: CASLESGGAVETQYF.

The chain carries TRBV18 and TRBJ1-3; a weak D match, TRBD1 (5 bases). The germline V gene encodes CDR1 KGHSH and CDR2 LQKENI. Trimming took off 2 bases at V and 0 bases at J, with 14 bases between the two ends. The CDR3 is made up of 17 amino acids. CDR3 sequence: CASSPDQGTLSGNTIYF. The CDR3 bases are TGTGCCAGCTCACCAGATCAGGGCACTCTCTCTGGAAACACCATATATTTT.

The genes are TRBV28 and TRBJ1-1; D possibly corresponds to TRBD1 (6 bases). The CDR3 spans 13 residues. The ends were cut back, 4 bases at V and 10 bases at J, with 16 bases in the middle. Germline V CDR1 and CDR2: MDHEN, SYDVKM. The CDR3 DNA follows: TGTGCCAGCAGTTCTCACAGGGCTATGGGAGCTTTCTTT. Its translation is CASSSHRAMGAFF.

The genes are TRBV5-5 and TRBJ2-5, with a weak D call TRBD2 (5 bases). Germline values: CDR1 SGHKS, CDR2 YYEKEE (reference sequence). This CDR3 is built from 15 residues. V shed 3 bases and J shed 5 bases, with 17 bases lying between them. CDR3 amino acids: CASSWAGDRWETQYF. CDR3 in DNA: TGTGCCAGCAGCTGGGCCGGGGATAGATGGGAGACCCAGTACTTC.

The V gene is TRBV7-9, the J gene TRBJ2-7, with D possibly being TRBD2 (7 bases). The CDR3 contains 15 residues. V was shortened by 5 bases and J by 7 bases, with 21 bases between the two germline ends. Germline-derived CDR1 and CDR2 are SEHNR and FQNEAQ (reference sequence). CDR3 DNA: TGTGCCAGCAGCCCCCCGGCGGGGGCCAGGTCGGAGCAGTACTTC. It encodes CASSPPAGARSEQYF.

This clone was counted only a few times. The chain is built from TRBV3-1 (or the pseudogene TRBV3-2) and TRBJ2-1; 9 bases align to TRBD2. The germline V gene encodes CDR1 LGHDT and CDR2 YNNKEL (reference sequence). Unmatched junction bases numbered 7, after V lost 4 bases and J lost 6 bases. The CDR3 extends over 15 amino acids. This chain's CDR3 is CASSPAGGGLNEQFF. The CDR3 region has the DNA TGTGCCAGCAGCCCAGCGGGAGGAGGGCTCAATGAGCAGTTCTTC.

V is TRBV5-6 and J is TRBJ2-3; 12 bases agree with TRBD2. The V segment lost 2 bases and the J segment 2 bases; nucleotides outside the gene matches: 3. CDR3 length: 16 amino acids. Germline loops: CDR1 SGHDT, CDR2 YYEEEE. The CDR3 DNA sequence: TGTGCCAGCAGCTTAACTAGCGGGGGGTCCACAGATACGCAGTATTTT. This codes for CASSLTSGGSTDTQYF.

The chain uses TRBV11-3 and TRBJ2-2; TRBD2 matches 10 bases. Germline assignment: CDR1 SGHNT and CDR2 YENEEA. This CDR3 has 18 residues. V trimming: 5 bases; J trimming: 6 bases; junction bases outside the gene matches: 15. The CDR3, as DNA: TGTGCCAGCAGCCCCTCAGGCTTTGGACTAGCGGTCGCCGGGGAGCTGTTTTTT. Translation: CASSPSGFGLAVAGELFF.

CDR3 DNA sequence: TGTGCCAGCAGCTTAGGACGGGGGAGGTACAATGAGCAGTTCTTC. This codes for CASSLGRGRYNEQFF. The chain has TRBV7-2 and TRBJ2-1, with a tentative D call TRBD2 (6 bases). This CDR3 spans 15 amino acids. Trimming left V 1 base short and J 4 bases short, with 11 bases between. The germline CDR1 and CDR2 sequences are SGHTA and FQGNSA.

The V and J genes are TRBV3-1 (or the pseudogene TRBV3-2) and TRBJ1-1, with a possible D match to TRBD1 (6 bases). Per germline, CDR1 LGHDT and CDR2 YNNKEL (reference sequence). V was shortened by 6 bases and J by 0 bases, with 11 bases between the two germline ends. The CDR3 has 14 amino acids. CDR3 loop: CASRHGQLNTEAFF. For the CDR3, the DNA is TGTGCCAGCAGACATGGACAGCTGAACACTGAAGCTTTCTTT.

This chain joins TRBV2 and TRBJ2-3, with TRBD1 as a possible D gene (6 bases). Germline assignment: CDR1 SNHLY and CDR2 FYNNEI. The CDR3 runs to 12 residues. Trimming left V 6 bases short and J 6 bases short, with 10 bases between. The CDR3 DNA reads as TGTGCCAGCAGGGACGACAGGGATACGCAGTATTTT. Its protein product is CASRDDRDTQYF.

The rearrangement uses TRBV2 and TRBJ2-5; D is perhaps TRBD1 (6 bases). V lost 7 bases and J lost 1, with 10 bases in between. The length of the CDR3 is 13 residues. Germline CDR1 is SNHLY and CDR2 is FYNNEI. CDR3 protein: CASTPGVQETQYF. The DNA for the CDR3 is TGTGCCAGCACCCCAGGGGTCCAAGAGACCCAGTACTTC.

CDR3 in amino acids: CASSIVPRGGDYGYTF. The CDR3 DNA follows: TGTGCCAGTAGTATAGTGCCTCGGGGAGGGGACTATGGCTACACCTTC. The genes are TRBV19 and TRBJ1-2; a possible D gene is TRBD1 (5 bases). Looked up from germline, CDR1 is LNHDA and CDR2 is SQIVND (reference sequence). Deletions cut 1 base from V and 3 bases from J, with 15 bases between. The CDR3 consists of 16 residues.

The genes are TRBV20-1 and TRBJ2-2; 10 bases are shared with TRBD2. V was pared by 3 bases and J by 0 bases, with 4 bases of the junction left unmatched. This CDR3 contains 16 residues. Germline values: CDR1 DFQATT, CDR2 SNEGSKA (reference sequence). CDR3 bases: TGCAGTGCTAGTGATAGCGGGGGGTCGAACACCGGGGAGCTGTTTTTT. Translated: CSASDSGGSNTGELFF.

CDR3 in DNA: TGTGCCAGCAGAACCGGGTCCTACGAGCAGTACTTC. It yields the protein CASRTGSYEQYF. The chain recombines TRBV28 with TRBJ2-7; D is ambiguous. This CDR3 has 12 residues. Germline CDR1 reads MDHEN; CDR2 reads SYDVKM. Trimming took off 6 bases at V and 1 base at J, with 7 bases between the two ends.